The entry that follows covers one T cell receptor beta chain sequence. The data belong to a study of control samples from healthy donors and cancer patients. Only in-frame clones appear in the TCRdb table, and some are missing; sequencing was by immunoSEQ multiplex PCR. The table has over 150,000 clones, 96% seen once. Sequencing was performed on blood. The origin of this receptor is a woman in her twenties or thirties in good health.

The CDR3 nucleotides are TGCGCCAGCAGCCCTGACTGGGATACGCAGTATTTT. Encoded protein: CASSPDWDTQYF. The chain uses TRBV5-1 and TRBJ2-3; D is unclear. The CDR3 spans 12 residues. With 4 bases removed from V and 6 bases from J, the gap between germline ends came to 9 bases. In germline, CDR1 is SGHRS, CDR2 YFSETQ.